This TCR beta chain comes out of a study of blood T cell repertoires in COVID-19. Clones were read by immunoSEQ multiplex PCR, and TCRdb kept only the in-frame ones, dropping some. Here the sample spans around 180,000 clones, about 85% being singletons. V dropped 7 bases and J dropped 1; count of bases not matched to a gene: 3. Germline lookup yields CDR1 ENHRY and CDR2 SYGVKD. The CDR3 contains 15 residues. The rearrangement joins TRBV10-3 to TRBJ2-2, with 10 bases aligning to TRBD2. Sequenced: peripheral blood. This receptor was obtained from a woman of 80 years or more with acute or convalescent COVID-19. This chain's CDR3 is CAIKAGGRNTGELFF. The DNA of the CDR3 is TGTGCCATCAAAGCGGGAGGGCGGAACACCGGGGAGCTGTTTTTT.